This entry features one T cell receptor (beta chain) sequence. Its antigen is undetermined. The data belong to a study of T cell responses to AZD1222 COVID-19 vaccine. Study findings and constraints: Just a handful of AZD1222 recipients tested seropositive at baseline. Nearly half of unique spike-specific TCRs reportedly avoided B.1.351 and B.1.1.7 mutated regions.

V lost 1 base to trimming and J lost 8 bases, with 14 bases between them. The germline V gene has CDR1 MDHEN and CDR2 SYDVKM. This CDR3 is 15 amino acids long. Clones were sequenced by immunoSEQ multiplex PCR, and TCRdb holds only the in-frame ones, with some missing. Of some 150,000 clones in the sample, more than 85% were seen once. The chain couples TRBV28 to TRBJ1-4; no firm D call. Material: peripheral blood, obtained 28 days after the second AZD1222 dose. This clonotype was obtained from an adult who received the AZD1222 COVID-19 vaccine. The CDR3 DNA sequence: TGTGCCAGCAGTTTATTGGGTCTAGTGCGGGAAAAACTGTTTTTT. The encoded protein is CASSLLGLVREKLFF.